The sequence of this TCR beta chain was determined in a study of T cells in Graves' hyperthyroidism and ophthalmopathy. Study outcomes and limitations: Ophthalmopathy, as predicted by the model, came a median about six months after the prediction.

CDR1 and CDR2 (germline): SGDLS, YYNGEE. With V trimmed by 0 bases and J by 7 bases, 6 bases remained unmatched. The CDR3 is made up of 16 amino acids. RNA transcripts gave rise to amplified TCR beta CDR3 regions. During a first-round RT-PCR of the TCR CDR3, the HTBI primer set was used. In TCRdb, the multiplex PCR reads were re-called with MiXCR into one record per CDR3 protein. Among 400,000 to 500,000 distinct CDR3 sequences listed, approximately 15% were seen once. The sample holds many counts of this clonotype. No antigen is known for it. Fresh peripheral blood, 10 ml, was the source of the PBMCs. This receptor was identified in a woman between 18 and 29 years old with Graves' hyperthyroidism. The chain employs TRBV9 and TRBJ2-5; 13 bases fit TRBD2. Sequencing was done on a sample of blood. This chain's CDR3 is CASSVELAGGPGTQYF. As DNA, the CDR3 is TGTGCCAGCAGCGTAGAACTAGCGGGAGGGCCGGGGACCCAGTACTTC.